The 10 T cell receptor beta chains given below trace back to one sample, sequenced in a study of T-cell memory formation after mild COVID-19. TCRdb independently ran MiXCR on the 5' RACE reads; one entry per CDR3 protein. There are more than 250,000 distinct CDR3 sequences in the sample; over 15% occur only once, and more than 20% lies in the top ten. The specimen sequenced was PBMCs or a T cell subset sorted from them (not recorded which). These receptors were taken from a man aged 18 to 30 who had mild COVID-19 (a few samples of this study predate the infection). Cell type and time point are not known.

This clonotype was counted only a few times. The V call is TRBV15, the J call TRBJ2-5; D possibly corresponds to TRBD1 (7 bases). The CDR3 has 15 amino acids. The V gene's germline CDR1 is LNHNV and CDR2 YYDKDF (reference sequence). The V and J ends lost 1 base and 5 bases respectively, with 14 bases between them. CDR3 sequence: CATSRGGRGDETQYF. Written as DNA, the CDR3 is TGTGCCACCAGCAGAGGAGGCAGGGGGGACGAGACCCAGTACTTC. Full variable domain (rest looked up from reference TRBV15 and TRBJ2-5): DAMVIQNPRYQVTQFGKPVTLSCSQTLNHNVMYWYQQKSSQAPKLLFHYYDKDFNNEADTPDNFQSRRPNTSFCFLDIRSPGLGDTAMYLCATSRGGRGDETQYFGPGTRLLVL.

This clonotype was counted a few times. CDR3: CASSYWGTGPSRDTEAFF. Here the CDR3 DNA reads TGTGCCAGCAGTTATTGGGGGACAGGGCCCTCGAGGGACACTGAAGCTTTCTTT. The chain is built from TRBV6-5 and TRBJ1-1; 9 positions match TRBD1. V trimming: 3 bases; J trimming: 3 bases; junction bases outside the gene matches: 14. The CDR3 has 18 residues. From germline, CDR1 is MNHEY and CDR2 SVGAGI.

In this sample, this clonotype turned up a few times. The gene calls are TRBV10-2 and TRBJ2-6; tentatively, D is TRBD1 or TRBD2 (5 bases each). Germline assignment: CDR1 WSHSY and CDR2 SAAADI. The CDR3 extends over 16 amino acids. Trimming shortened V by 5 bases and J by 1 base, and 12 bases separated the two germline ends. Here the CDR3 DNA reads TGCGCCAGCAGTCCCCCATGGGGGTCTGGGGCCAACGTCCTGACTTTC. Its translation: CASSPPWGSGANVLTF.

This clonotype has more than one count but fewer than ten. J is TRBJ2-3 and V is TRBV2, with 11 bases aligning to TRBD2. J was trimmed by 8 bases and V by 6 bases; bases with no gene match: 10. The length of the CDR3 is 15 residues. Germline V lookup: CDR1 SNHLY, CDR2 FYNNEI. In nucleotides, the CDR3 is TGTGCCAGCAGCCCCAATAGCGGGGGGGCCGGTACGCAGTATTTT. It codes for CASSPNSGGAGTQYF.

This rearrangement joins TRBV6-2 or TRBV6-3 to TRBJ2-5, with 13 bases matching TRBD2. The CDR3 runs 16 residues. CDR1 is MNHEY and CDR2 is SVGEGT in the germline V gene. After removal of 6 bases from V and 4 bases from J, the junction contained 8 bases not matched to a gene. CDR3 DNA: TGTGCCAGCAGGCGCACCGGGACTAGCGGGGCAGAGACCCAGTACTTC. Translated: CASRRTGTSGAETQYF.

This chain joins TRBV4-3 and TRBJ1-3, with D hard to call. CDR1 is LGHNA, CDR2 YSLEER, per germline. V lost 1 base to trimming and J lost 5 bases, with 18 bases between them. This CDR3 is built from 17 residues. The CDR3: CASSQASSPVPRNTIYF. The DNA of the CDR3 is TGCGCCAGCAGCCAAGCTTCATCCCCAGTTCCCCGAAACACCATATATTTT.

This clonotype occurred a few times. The CDR3 DNA is TGCGCCAGCGGACAACCCGGGGGAAAAACTGAAGCTTTCTTT. Protein: CASGQPGGKTEAFF. The V and J genes are TRBV5-1 and TRBJ1-1; TRBD1 might be the D (5 bases). The CDR3 totals 14 residues. The ends were cut back, 7 bases at V and 5 bases at J, with 18 bases in the middle. Germline V gene data show CDR1 as SGHRS and CDR2 as YFSETQ.

On this clonotype itself: It may be a read error: a sequence one base away is much more abundant. The chain uses TRBV7-2 and TRBJ2-1; D remains unclear. Trimming pared 0 bases from V and 4 bases from J, leaving 4 bases between. The CDR3 runs 13 residues. Germline V gives CDR1 SGHTA, CDR2 FQGNSA. The CDR3 nucleotides read TGTGCCAGCAGCTTAGCTCTGTACAATGAGCAGTTCTTC. The encoded protein is CASSLALYNEQFF. Supplemented by reference TRBV7-2 and TRBJ2-1, the full variable domain reads GAGVSQSPSNKVTEKGKDVELRCDPISGHTALYWYRQSLGQGLEFLIYFQGNSAPDKSGLPSDRFSAERTGGSVSTLTIQRTQQEDSAVYLCASSLALYNEQFFGPGTRLTVL.

This clonotype was detected many times. V is TRBV5-1 and J is TRBJ2-2, with D possibly matching TRBD1 (6 bases). The CDR3 consists of 15 residues. Between the trimmed V and J ends, which lost 0 bases and 3 bases, there was a span of 9 bases. CDR1 SGHRS and CDR2 YFSETQ come from the germline V gene. The CDR3 nucleotides read TGCGCCAGCAGCTTGGACAGGGTCGACACCGGGGAGCTGTTTTTT. Protein sequence: CASSLDRVDTGELFF.

This clonotype has a handful of counts. This chain joins TRBV12-3 or TRBV12-4 and TRBJ2-3, with 10 positions matching TRBD1. V was pared by 7 bases and J by 6 bases, with 13 bases of the junction left unmatched. CDR3 length: 16 residues. Here the CDR3 reads CASISSGTGVHDTQYF. The CDR3, as DNA: TGTGCCAGCATCTCGTCCGGGACAGGGGTTCATGATACGCAGTATTTT.